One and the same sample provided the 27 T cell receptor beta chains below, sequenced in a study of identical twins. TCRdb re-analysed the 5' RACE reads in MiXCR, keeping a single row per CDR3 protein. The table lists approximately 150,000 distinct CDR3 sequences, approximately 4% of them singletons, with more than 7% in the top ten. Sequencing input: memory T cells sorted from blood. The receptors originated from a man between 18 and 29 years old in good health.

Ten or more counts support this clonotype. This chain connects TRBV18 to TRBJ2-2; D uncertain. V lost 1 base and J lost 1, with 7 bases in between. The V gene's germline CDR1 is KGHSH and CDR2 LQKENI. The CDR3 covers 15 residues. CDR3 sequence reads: CASSPRRLNTGELFF. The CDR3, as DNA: TGTGCCAGCTCACCACGTAGGTTGAACACCGGGGAGCTGTTTTTT.

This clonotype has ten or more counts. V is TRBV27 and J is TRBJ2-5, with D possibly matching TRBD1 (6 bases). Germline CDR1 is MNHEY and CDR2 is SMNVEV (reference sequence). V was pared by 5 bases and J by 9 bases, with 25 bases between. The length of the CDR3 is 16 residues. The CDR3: CASSERNRDPRLSQYF. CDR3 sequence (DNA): TGTGCCAGCAGTGAGAGAAACAGGGACCCCCGGTTGTCCCAGTACTTC.

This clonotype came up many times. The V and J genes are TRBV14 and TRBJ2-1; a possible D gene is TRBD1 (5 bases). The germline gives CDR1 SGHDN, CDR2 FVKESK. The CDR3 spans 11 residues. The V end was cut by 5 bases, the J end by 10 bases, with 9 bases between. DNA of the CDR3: TGTGCCAGCAGCTTTACAGGAGAGCAGTTCTTC. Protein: CASSFTGEQFF.

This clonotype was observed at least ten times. CDR3 in amino acids: CASSPTPGQGFREQYF. The CDR3 coding sequence is TGCGCCAGCAGCCCCACCCCGGGACAGGGGTTTAGGGAGCAGTACTTC. This chain links TRBV4-1 with TRBJ2-7; 10 positions match TRBD1. CDR1 is MGHRA, CDR2 YSYEKL, per germline. This CDR3 has 16 amino acids. The V segment lost 4 bases and the J segment 7 bases; nucleotides outside the gene matches: 13.

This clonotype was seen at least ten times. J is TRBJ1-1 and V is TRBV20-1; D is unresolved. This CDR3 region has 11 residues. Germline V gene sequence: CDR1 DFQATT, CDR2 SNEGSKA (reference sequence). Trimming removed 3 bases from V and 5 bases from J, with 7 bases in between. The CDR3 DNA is TGCAGTGCTAGTCTGCAAACTGAAGCTTTCTTT. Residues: CSASLQTEAFF.

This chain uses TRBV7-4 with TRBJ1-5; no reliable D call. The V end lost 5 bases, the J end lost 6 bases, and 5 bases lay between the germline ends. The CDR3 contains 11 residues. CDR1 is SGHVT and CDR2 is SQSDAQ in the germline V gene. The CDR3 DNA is TGTGCCAGCAGCCCCAGTCAGCCCCAGCATTTT. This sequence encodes CASSPSQPQHF.

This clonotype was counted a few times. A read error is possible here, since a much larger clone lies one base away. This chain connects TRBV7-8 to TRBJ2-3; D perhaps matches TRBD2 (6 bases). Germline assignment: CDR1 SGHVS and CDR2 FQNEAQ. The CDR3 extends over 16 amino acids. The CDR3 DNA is TGTGCCAGCGGCTTAAGGAGGGCACCCAACACAGATACGCAGTATTTT. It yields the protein CASGLRRAPNTDTQYF.

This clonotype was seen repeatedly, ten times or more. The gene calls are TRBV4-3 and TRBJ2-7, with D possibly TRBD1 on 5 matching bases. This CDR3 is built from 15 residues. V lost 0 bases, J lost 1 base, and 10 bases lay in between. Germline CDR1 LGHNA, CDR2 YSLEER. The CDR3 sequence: CASSQDRAGSYEQYF. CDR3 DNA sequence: TGCGCCAGCAGCCAAGATAGGGCAGGGTCCTACGAGCAGTACTTC.

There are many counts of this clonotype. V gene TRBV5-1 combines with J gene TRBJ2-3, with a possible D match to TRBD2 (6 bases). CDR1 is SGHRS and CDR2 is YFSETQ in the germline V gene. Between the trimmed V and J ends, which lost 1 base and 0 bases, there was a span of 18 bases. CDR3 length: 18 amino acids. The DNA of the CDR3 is TGCGCCAGCAGCTTGCGCACGAGTAGCGGAGAGAGCACAGATACGCAGTATTTT. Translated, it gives CASSLRTSSGESTDTQYF.

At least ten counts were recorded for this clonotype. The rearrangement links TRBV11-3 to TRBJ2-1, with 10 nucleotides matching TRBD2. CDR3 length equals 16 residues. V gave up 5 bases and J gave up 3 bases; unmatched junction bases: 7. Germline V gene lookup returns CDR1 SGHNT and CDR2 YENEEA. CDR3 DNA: TGTGCCAGCAGCCCCCCAAGCGGGAGGGGCTACAATGAGCAGTTCTTC. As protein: CASSPPSGRGYNEQFF.

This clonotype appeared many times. CDR3 coding DNA: TGTGCCAGCAGTTTAGCGGGGGGGCCCTCTGGGGCCAACGTCCTGACTTTC. Translated, it gives CASSLAGGPSGANVLTF. The chain links TRBV12-3 or TRBV12-4 to TRBJ2-6; TRBD2 is a possible D gene (7 bases). This CDR3 region has 17 residues. Trimming took 0 bases from V and 0 from J, leaving 9 bases between them.

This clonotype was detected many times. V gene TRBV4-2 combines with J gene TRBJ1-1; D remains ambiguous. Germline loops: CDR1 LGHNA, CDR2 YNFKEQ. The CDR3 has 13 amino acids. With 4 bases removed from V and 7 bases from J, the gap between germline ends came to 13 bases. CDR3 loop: CASSPDRGSEAFF. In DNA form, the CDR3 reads TGTGCCAGCAGCCCGGATAGAGGCAGTGAAGCTTTCTTT.

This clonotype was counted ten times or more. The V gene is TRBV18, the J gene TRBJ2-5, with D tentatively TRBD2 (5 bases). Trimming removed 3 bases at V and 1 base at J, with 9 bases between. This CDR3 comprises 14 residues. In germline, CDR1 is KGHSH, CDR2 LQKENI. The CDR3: CASSPPGSQETQYF. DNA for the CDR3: TGTGCCAGCTCACCCCCGGGAAGCCAAGAGACCCAGTACTTC.

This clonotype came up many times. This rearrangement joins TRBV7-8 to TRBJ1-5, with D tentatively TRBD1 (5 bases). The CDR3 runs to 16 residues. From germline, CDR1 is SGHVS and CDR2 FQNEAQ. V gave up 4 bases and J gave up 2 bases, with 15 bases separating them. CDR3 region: CASSSGGGNGNQPQHF. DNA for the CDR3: TGTGCCAGCAGCTCCGGCGGGGGGAACGGCAATCAGCCCCAGCATTTT.

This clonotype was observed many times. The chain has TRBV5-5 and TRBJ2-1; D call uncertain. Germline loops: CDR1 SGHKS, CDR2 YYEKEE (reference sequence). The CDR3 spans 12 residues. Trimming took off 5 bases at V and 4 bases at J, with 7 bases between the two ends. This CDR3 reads CASSRLYNEQFF. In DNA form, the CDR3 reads TGTGCCAGCAGTCGGTTATACAATGAGCAGTTCTTC.

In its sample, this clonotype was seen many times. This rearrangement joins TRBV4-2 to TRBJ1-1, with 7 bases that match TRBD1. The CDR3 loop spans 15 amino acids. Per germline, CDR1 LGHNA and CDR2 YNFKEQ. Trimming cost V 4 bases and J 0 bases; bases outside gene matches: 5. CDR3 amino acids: CASSRETGMNTEAFF. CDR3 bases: TGTGCCAGCAGCCGAGAGACAGGGATGAACACTGAAGCTTTCTTT.

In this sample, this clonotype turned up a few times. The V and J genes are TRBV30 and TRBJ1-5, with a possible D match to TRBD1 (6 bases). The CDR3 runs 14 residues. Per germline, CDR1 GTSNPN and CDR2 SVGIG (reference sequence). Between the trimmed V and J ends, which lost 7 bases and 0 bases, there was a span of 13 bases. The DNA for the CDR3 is TGTGCCTTATCGGCAGGGGATAGCAATCAGCCCCAGCATTTT. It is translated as CALSAGDSNQPQHF.

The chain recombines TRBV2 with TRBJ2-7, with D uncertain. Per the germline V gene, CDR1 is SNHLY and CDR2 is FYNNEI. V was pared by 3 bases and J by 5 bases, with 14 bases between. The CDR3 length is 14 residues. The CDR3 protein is CASSEDRSVHEQYF. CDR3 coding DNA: TGTGCCAGCAGTGAGGACCGCTCCGTACACGAGCAGTACTTC.

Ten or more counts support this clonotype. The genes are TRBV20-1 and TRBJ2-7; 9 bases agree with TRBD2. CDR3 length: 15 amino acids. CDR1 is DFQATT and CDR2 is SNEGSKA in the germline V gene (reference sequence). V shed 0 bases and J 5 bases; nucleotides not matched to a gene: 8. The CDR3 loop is CSARDLLAGSDEQYF. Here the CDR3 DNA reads TGCAGTGCTAGAGATCTCCTAGCGGGAAGCGACGAGCAGTACTTC.

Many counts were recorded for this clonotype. The chain's CDR3 is CASSLANSGDTQYF. For the CDR3, the DNA is TGCGCCAGCAGCTTGGCAAATTCGGGAGATACGCAGTATTTT. J is TRBJ2-3 and V is TRBV5-1; no firm D call. Germline values: CDR1 SGHRS, CDR2 YFSETQ. This CDR3 contains 14 residues. V lost 0 bases and J 5 bases, leaving 10 bases between the germline ends.

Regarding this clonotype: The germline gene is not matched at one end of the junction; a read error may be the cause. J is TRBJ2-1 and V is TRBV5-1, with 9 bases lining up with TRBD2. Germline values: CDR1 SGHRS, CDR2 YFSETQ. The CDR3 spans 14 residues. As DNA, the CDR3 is TGCTCCAGTAAGACTAGCGGTAGTTACAATGAGCAGTTCTTC. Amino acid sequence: CSSKTSGSYNEQFF.

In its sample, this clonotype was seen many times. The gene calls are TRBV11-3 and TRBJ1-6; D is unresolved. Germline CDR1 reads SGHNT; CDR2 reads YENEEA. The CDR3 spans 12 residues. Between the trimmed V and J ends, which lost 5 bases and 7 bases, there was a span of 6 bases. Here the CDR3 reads CASSPQNSPLHF. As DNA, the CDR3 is TGTGCCAGCAGCCCACAGAATTCACCCCTCCACTTT. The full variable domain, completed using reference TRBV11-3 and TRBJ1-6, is EAGVVQSPRYKIIEKKQPVAFWCNPISGHNTLYWYLQNLGQGPELLIRYENEEAVDDSQLPKDRFSAERLKGVDSTLKIQPAELGDSAVYLCASSPQNSPLHFGNGTRLTVT.

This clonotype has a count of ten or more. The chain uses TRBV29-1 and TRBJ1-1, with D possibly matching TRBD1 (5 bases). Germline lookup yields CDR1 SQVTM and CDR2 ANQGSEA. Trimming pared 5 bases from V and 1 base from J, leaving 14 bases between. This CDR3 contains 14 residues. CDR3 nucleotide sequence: TGCAGCGTTCGTCAGGGATTAGGGAACACTGAAGCTTTCTTT. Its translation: CSVRQGLGNTEAFF.

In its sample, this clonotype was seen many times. Here the CDR3 DNA reads TGTGCCAGCAGGTCTCGACTTGACACAGATACGCAGTATTTT. Translating it yields CASRSRLDTDTQYF. The chain links TRBV12-3 or TRBV12-4 to TRBJ2-3; D unclear. The ends were cut back, 6 bases at V and 2 bases at J, with 12 bases in the middle. The CDR3 contains 14 residues.

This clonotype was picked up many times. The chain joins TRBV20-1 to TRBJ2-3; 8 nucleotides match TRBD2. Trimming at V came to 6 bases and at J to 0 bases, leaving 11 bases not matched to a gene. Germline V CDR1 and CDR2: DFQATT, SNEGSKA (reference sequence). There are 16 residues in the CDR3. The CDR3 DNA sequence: TGCAGTGCCACAAACCGACTAGCGACTAGCACAGATACGCAGTATTTT. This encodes CSATNRLATSTDTQYF.

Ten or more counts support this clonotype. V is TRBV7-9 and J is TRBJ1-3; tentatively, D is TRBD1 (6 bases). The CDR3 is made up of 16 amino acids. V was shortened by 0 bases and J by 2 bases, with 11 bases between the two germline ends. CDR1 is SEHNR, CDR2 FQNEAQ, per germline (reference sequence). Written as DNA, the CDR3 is TGTGCCAGCAGCTTAGCACTCACAGGGACTGGAAACACCATATATTTT. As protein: CASSLALTGTGNTIYF.

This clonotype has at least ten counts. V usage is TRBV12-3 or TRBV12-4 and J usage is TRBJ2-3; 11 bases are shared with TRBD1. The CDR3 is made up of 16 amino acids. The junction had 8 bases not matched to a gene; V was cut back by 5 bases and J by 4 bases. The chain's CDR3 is CASSRRDRGRSDTQYF. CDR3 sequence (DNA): TGTGCCAGCAGTCGCCGGGACAGGGGGAGGTCAGATACGCAGTATTTT.